This record covers a single T cell receptor beta chain. Its antigen is unidentified. The CDR3 spans 15 residues. Trimming removed 2 bases from V and 9 bases from J, with 21 bases in between. The germline CDR1 and CDR2 sequences are SGDLS and YYNGEE. All of the isolated RNA was reverse transcribed, so expressed TCRB transcripts were sequenced. Profiling relied on immunoSEQ multiplex PCR, and the TCRdb table lists in-frame clones only, not all of them. The sample lists nearly 250,000 clones; around 68% were seen once. This entry belongs to a study of beta chain features in type 1 diabetes. Study-wide results and limits: Patients' naive, central memory and regulatory TCRB repertoires appeared more alike than those of healthy donors. A potential PCR bias toward shorter templates would be equal in patient and control samples.

Sequencing used naive CD4+ T cells from blood. This chain links TRBV9 with TRBJ2-7; D is possibly TRBD1 (6 bases). This clonotype was obtained from a man aged 25-45 years in good health. CDR3 residues: CASSVQGSGAERQYF. As DNA, the CDR3 is TGTGCCAGCAGCGTTCAGGGGAGTGGGGCCGAGCGGCAGTACTTC. The complete variable domain, with remaining parts taken from reference TRBV9 and TRBJ2-7, reads DSGVTQTPKHLITATGQRVTLRCSPRSGDLSVYWYQQSLDQGLQFLIQYYNGEERAKGNILERFSAQQFPDLHSELNLSSLELGDSALYFCASSVQGSGAERQYFGPGTRLTVT.